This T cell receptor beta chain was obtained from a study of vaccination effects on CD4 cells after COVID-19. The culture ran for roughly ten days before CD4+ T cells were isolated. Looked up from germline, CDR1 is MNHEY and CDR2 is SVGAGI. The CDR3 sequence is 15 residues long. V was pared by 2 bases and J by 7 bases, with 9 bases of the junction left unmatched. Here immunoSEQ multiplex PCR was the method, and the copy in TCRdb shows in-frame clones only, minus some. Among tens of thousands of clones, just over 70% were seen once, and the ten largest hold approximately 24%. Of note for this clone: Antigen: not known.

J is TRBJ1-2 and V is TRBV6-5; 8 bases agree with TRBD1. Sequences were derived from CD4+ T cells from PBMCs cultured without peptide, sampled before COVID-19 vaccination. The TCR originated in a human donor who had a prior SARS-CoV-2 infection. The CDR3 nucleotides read TGTGCCAGCAGTTACGGCCCACAGGGGGTAGTTGGCTACACCTTC. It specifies CASSYGPQGVVGYTF.